The clone carrying this T cell receptor beta chain was counted between two and nine times. What it binds is unknown. This sample stems from a study of cytomegalovirus exposure and HLA in healthy donors. Overall study results and limits: Analyses of presence and absence presupposed an approximately uniform sequencing depth across donors.

This CDR3 region has 12 residues. Trimming removed 4 bases from V and 5 bases from J, with 9 bases in between. CDR1 is SQVTM and CDR2 is ANQGSEA in the germline V gene. PCR was performed using 60 Vbeta and 13 Jbeta primers. Profiling relied on immunoSEQ multiplex PCR, and the TCRdb table lists in-frame clones only, not all of them. Of nearly 110,000 clones listed, over 65% are singletons. The chain links TRBV29-1 to TRBJ1-5, with D unclear. Material for sequencing was PBMCs. The sequence came from a woman aged 40 to 55 in good health and CMV-seropositive. Here the CDR3 reads CSVVMGDQPQHF. In DNA form, the CDR3 reads TGCAGCGTTGTCATGGGAGATCAGCCCCAGCATTTT.